This T cell receptor (beta chain) is from a study of blood T cell repertoires in COVID-19. Looked up from germline, CDR1 is LGHDT and CDR2 is YNNKEL (reference sequence). V shed 0 bases and J shed 4 bases, with 10 bases lying between them. There are 14 residues in the CDR3. Profiled with immunoSEQ multiplex PCR; TCRdb holds only in-frame clones, not every one. The table shows 120,000 or so clones, with roughly 85% occurring only once. Sample: peripheral blood. The genes are TRBV3-1 (or the pseudogene TRBV3-2) and TRBJ2-7; TRBD1 is a possible D gene (5 bases). This receptor was taken from a human donor in a cohort sampled during active COVID-19. The CDR3 DNA is TGTGCCAGCAGCCAAGATTTTGGACATTACGAGCAGTACTTC. It specifies CASSQDFGHYEQYF.